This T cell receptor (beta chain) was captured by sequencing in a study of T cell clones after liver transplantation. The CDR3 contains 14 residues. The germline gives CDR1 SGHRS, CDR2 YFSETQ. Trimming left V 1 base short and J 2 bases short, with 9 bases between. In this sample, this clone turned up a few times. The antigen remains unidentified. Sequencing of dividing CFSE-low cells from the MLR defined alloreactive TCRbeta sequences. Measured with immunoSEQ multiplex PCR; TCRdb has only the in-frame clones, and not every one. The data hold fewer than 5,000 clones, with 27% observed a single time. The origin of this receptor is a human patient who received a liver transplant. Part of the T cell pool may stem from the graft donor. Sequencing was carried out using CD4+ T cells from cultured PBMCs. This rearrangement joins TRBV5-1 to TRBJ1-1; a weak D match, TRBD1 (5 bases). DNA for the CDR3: TGCGCCAGCAGCTTGACAGGAACCAACACTGAAGCTTTCTTT. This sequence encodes CASSLTGTNTEAFF.